The text below deals with one TCR beta chain. PCR employed 60 Vbeta and 13 Jbeta primers. Libraries were prepared by immunoSEQ multiplex PCR; TCRdb keeps only in-frame clonotypes and omits some of them. The data show approximately 190,000 clones, around 87% seen once. V lost 3 bases, J lost 4 bases, and 12 bases lay in between. CDR3 size: 14 residues. Germline V gene lookup returns CDR1 KGHSH and CDR2 LQKENI. The data were obtained in a study of cytomegalovirus exposure and HLA in healthy donors. Source material: PBMCs. The rearrangement links TRBV18 to TRBJ1-1; D possibly corresponds to TRBD1 (5 bases). The sequence was collected from a boy between 2 and 10 years old in good health and CMV-seronegative. The CDR3 bases are TGTGCCAGCTCACCCGGGGGGACTCCCACTGAAGCTTTCTTT. This gives the protein CASSPGGTPTEAFF.